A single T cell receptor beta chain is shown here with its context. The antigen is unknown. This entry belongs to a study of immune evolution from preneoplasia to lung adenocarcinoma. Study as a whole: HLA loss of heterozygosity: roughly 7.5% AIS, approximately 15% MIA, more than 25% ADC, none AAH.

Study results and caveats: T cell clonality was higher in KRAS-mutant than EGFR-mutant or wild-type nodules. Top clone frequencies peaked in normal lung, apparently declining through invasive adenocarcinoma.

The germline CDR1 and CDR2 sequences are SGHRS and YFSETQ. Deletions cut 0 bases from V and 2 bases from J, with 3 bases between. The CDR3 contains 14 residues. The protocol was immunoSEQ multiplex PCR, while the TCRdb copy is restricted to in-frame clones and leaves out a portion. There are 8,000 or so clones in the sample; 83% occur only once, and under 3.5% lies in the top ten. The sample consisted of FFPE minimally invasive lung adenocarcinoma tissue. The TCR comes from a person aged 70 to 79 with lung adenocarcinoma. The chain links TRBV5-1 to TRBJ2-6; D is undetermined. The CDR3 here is CASSLGAGANVLTF. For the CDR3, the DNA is TGCGCCAGCAGCTTGGGGGCTGGGGCCAACGTCCTGACTTTC.